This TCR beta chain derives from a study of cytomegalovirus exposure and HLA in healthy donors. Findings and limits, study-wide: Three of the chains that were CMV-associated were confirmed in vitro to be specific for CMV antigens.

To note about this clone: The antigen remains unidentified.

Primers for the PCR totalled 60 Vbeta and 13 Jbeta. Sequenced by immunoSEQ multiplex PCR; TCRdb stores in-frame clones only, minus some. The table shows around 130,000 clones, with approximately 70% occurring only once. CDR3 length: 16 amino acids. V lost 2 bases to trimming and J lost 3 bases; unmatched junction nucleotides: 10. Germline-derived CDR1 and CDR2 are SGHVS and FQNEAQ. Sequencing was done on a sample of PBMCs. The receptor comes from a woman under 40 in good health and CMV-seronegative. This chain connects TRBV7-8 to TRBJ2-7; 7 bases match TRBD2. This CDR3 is CASSLSRLGRGYEQYF. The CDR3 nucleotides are TGTGCCAGCAGCTTAAGTAGGCTTGGGAGGGGCTACGAGCAGTACTTC. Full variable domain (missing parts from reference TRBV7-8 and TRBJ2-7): GAGVSQSPRYKVAKRGQDVALRCDPISGHVSLFWYQQALGQGPEFLTYFQNEAQLDKSGLPSDRFFAERPEGSVSTLKIQRTQQEDSAVYLCASSLSRLGRGYEQYFGPGTRLTVT.